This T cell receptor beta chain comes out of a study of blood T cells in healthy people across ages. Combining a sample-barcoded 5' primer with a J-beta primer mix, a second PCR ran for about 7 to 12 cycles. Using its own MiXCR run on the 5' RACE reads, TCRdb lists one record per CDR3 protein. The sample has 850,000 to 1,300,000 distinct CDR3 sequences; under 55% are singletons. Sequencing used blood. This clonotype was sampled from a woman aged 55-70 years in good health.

The CDR3 DNA follows: TGTGCCAGCAGTTTAGTAGGACTAGCGGGAGGGAATCACGAGCAGTACTTC. Protein product: CASSLVGLAGGNHEQYF. The genes are TRBV12-3 or TRBV12-4 and TRBJ2-7, with 15 bases matching TRBD2. The CDR3 runs 17 residues. V lost 1 base to trimming and J lost 5 bases; unmatched junction nucleotides: 6.